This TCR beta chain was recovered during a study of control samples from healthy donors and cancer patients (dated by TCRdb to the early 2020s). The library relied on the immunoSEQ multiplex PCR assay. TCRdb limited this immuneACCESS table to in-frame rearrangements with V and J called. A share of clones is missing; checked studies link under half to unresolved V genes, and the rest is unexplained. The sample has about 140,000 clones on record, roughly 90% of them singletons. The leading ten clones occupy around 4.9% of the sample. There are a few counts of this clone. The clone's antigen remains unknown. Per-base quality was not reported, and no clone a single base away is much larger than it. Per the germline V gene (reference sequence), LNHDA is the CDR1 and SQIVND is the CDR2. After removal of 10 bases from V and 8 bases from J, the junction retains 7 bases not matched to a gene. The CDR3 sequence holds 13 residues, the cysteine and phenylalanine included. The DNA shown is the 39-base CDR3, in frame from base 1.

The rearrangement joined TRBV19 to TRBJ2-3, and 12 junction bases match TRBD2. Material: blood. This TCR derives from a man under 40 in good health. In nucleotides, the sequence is TGTGCCACCCAGACTAGCGGGAGTGTTACGCAGTATTTT. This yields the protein CATQTSGSVTQYF.